What follows is one TCR beta chain and its context. CDR1 and CDR2 (germline): SQVTM, ANQGSEA. J lost 1 base, V lost 7 bases, and 4 bases had no gene match. This CDR3 has 13 residues. The record originates from a study of B cell selection in AIRE deficiency. CD4+CD127+ cells were sorted as the conventional CD4 T cells. Produced via immunoSEQ multiplex PCR; TCRdb's table is partial and in-frame only. The table records over 20,000 clones, roughly 97% of them present only once. The J gene is TRBJ1-1, the V gene TRBV29-1; 9 bases are shared with TRBD1. This sequence originates from a human donor with AIRE deficiency. Sequenced material: conventional CD4+ T cells sorted from PBMCs. CDR3 protein: CSAGQGSNTEAFF. The CDR3 DNA is TGCAGCGCTGGACAGGGGTCGAACACTGAAGCTTTCTTT.